This note documents a single T cell receptor beta chain sequence. Its antigen is undetermined. The junction had 19 bases not matched to a gene; V was cut back by 1 base and J by 5 bases. The CDR3 has 20 amino acids. CDR1 and CDR2 from the germline V gene are MGHRA and YSYEKL. The sample belongs to a study of Ad26.COV2.S vaccination and SARS-CoV-2 variants. General study results and limits: Placebo recipients had lower spike-specific TCR breadth than vaccine recipients.

TCRdb's table, derived via immunoSEQ multiplex PCR, lists solely in-frame clones and lacks some. There are 380,000 or so clones in the sample; about four fifths occur only once, and around 7.4% lies in the top ten. The treatment denotes: 19 received Ad26.COV2.S at low or high dose, single or two shots; several received placebo; per-sample allocation not given. All samples were drawn on day 63, counting from the first vaccine or placebo injection. This material consisted of peripheral blood, taken in a trial of Ad26.COV2.S vaccine versus placebo. This chain connects TRBV4-1 to TRBJ1-5, with 8 bases lining up with TRBD1. The sequence derives from a person aged 18-65 years who received the Ad26.COV2.S COVID-19 vaccine or a placebo. CDR3 nucleotide sequence: TGCGCCAGCAGCCAAGCCCTTATAAGGACAGGGAGGACCCTCCATCAGCCCCAGCATTTT. This sequence encodes CASSQALIRTGRTLHQPQHF.